The 10 T cell receptor beta chains reported below all come from one sample, sequenced in a study of T cells after yellow fever vaccination. TCRdb fed the 5' RACE reads into MiXCR, producing one record per CDR3 protein. The sample has fewer than 150,000 distinct CDR3 sequences; approximately 7.7% are singletons. The starting material was CD4+ T cells sorted from PBMCs, obtained 5 days after the yellow fever booster vaccination. Source of these receptors: a man aged 25 to 40 who received the YFV17D yellow fever vaccine.

This clonotype has a count of ten or more. The genes are TRBV15 and TRBJ1-5; D gene uncertain. Trimming took off 0 bases at V and 5 bases at J, with 5 bases between the two ends. CDR1 is LNHNV, CDR2 YYDKDF, per germline (reference sequence). This CDR3 has 13 amino acids. CDR3 amino acids: CATSRDHDQPQHF. As DNA, the CDR3 is TGTGCCACCAGCAGAGATCACGATCAGCCCCAGCATTTT. Combining the CDR3 with reference TRBV15 and TRBJ1-5 gives the whole variable domain DAMVIQNPRYQVTQFGKPVTLSCSQTLNHNVMYWYQQKSSQAPKLLFHYYDKDFNNEADTPDNFQSRRPNTSFCFLDIRSPGLGDTAMYLCATSRDHDQPQHFGDGTRLSIL.

This clonotype was found a few times. V is TRBV10-2 and J is TRBJ1-3; 7 nucleotides match TRBD1. The CDR3 covers 14 residues. From germline, CDR1 is WSHSY and CDR2 SAAADI. V shed 6 bases and J 1 base; nucleotides not matched to a gene: 3. The CDR3 region has the DNA TGCGCCAGCAGGCCGACAGGGTCTGGAAACACCATATATTTT. Amino acid sequence: CASRPTGSGNTIYF.

This clonotype was picked up many times. V usage is TRBV6-2 or TRBV6-3 and J usage is TRBJ1-1; tentative D call: TRBD1 (5 bases). The CDR3 totals 16 residues. In germline, CDR1 is MNHEY, CDR2 SVGEGT. V was cut by 2 bases and J by 1 base, with 14 bases left in between. Here the CDR3 reads CASSYRGSETNTEAFF. The CDR3 DNA follows: TGTGCCAGCAGTTACCGGGGGTCGGAGACGAACACTGAAGCTTTCTTT.

This clonotype has at least ten counts. The chain joins TRBV18 to TRBJ1-5; the match to TRBD1 covers 7 bases. This CDR3 has 14 amino acids. V was clipped by 4 bases and J by 6 bases; unmatched bases: 6. Germline V gives CDR1 KGHSH, CDR2 LQKENI. The CDR3 here is CASSRDRVAQPQHF. As DNA, the CDR3 is TGTGCCAGCTCACGAGACAGGGTCGCTCAGCCCCAGCATTTT.

This clonotype was observed at least ten times. The rearrangement joins TRBV24-1 to TRBJ2-3; 10 positions agree with TRBD2. The germline V gene encodes CDR1 KGHDR and CDR2 SFDVKD. V trimming: 3 bases; J trimming: 1 base; junction bases outside the gene matches: 3. This CDR3 region has 16 residues. CDR3 sequence reads: CATSDSGTSGTDTQYF. The CDR3 DNA reads as TGTGCCACCAGTGATAGCGGGACTAGCGGCACAGATACGCAGTATTTT.

With respect to this clonotype: Since no conserved phenylalanine or tryptophan closes the CDR3, a read error is the likely cause. The genes are TRBV20-1 and TRBJ2-3; D not resolved. V dropped 2 bases and J dropped 6 bases, with 15 bases sitting between them. This CDR3 has 14 residues. CDR1 and CDR2 from the germline V gene are DFQATT and SNEGSKA (reference sequence). The CDR3 DNA is TGCAGTGCTAGACTCGGGCTCACCGGGGATACGCAGTATTAT. Residues: CSARLGLTGDTQYY.

This clonotype turned up a few times. V is TRBV7-2 and J is TRBJ2-3; 12 nucleotides agree with TRBD2. The CDR3 covers 14 residues. The germline V gene has CDR1 SGHTA and CDR2 FQGNSA. V dropped 4 bases and J dropped 6; count of bases not matched to a gene: 2. The CDR3 region has the DNA TGTGCCAGCAGCTCCACTAGCGGGAGGGATACGCAGTATTTT. It specifies CASSSTSGRDTQYF. The full variable domain, in which reference TRBV7-2 and TRBJ2-3 provide the parts outside the CDR3, is GAGVSQSPSNKVTEKGKDVELRCDPISGHTALYWYRQSLGQGLEFLIYFQGNSAPDKSGLPSDRFSAERTGGSVSTLTIQRTQQEDSAVYLCASSSTSGRDTQYFGPGTRLTVL.

This clonotype was seen at least ten times. Written as DNA, the CDR3 is TGTGCCAGCAGTCCATCAGGGGGTAAGACCAACGTCCTGACTTTC. Translating gives CASSPSGGKTNVLTF. The genes are TRBV28 and TRBJ2-6; 7 positions agree with TRBD1. CDR3 size: 15 residues. The V segment lost 5 bases and the J segment 8 bases; nucleotides outside the gene matches: 9. Germline V gene data show CDR1 as MDHEN and CDR2 as SYDVKM.

V gene TRBV20-1 combines with J gene TRBJ2-1, with D tentatively TRBD2 (6 bases). CDR1 DFQATT and CDR2 SNEGSKA come from the germline V gene (reference sequence). Trimming took 8 bases from V and 0 from J, leaving 23 bases between them. There are 17 residues in the CDR3. The CDR3 sequence: CSSNPEPEGSSYNEQFF. The CDR3 coding sequence is TGCAGTTCCAACCCTGAGCCGGAGGGGAGCTCCTACAATGAGCAGTTCTTC.

Ten or more counts support this clonotype. The chain has TRBV4-3 and TRBJ2-1; a possible D gene is TRBD1 (5 bases). This CDR3 has 17 residues. V gave up 3 bases and J gave up 3 bases, with 18 bases separating them. CDR1 is LGHNA, CDR2 YSLEER, per germline. The CDR3 loop reads CASSQGRAQAYYNEQFF. CDR3 DNA sequence: TGCGCCAGCAGCCAGGGTCGTGCACAGGCATACTACAATGAGCAGTTCTTC.